The T cell receptor (beta chain) under discussion was sequenced for a study of vaccination and CD4 T cells after COVID-19. The wider study: Post-COVID specimens were obtained a median about 100 days after diagnosis (range 35 to 161).

Cultured CD4+ T-cell DNA underwent Oncomine TCR Beta short-read sequencing. TCRdb fed the PCR reads into MiXCR, producing one record per CDR3 protein. The data hold 10,000 to 12,000 distinct CDR3 sequences, with roughly 60% observed a single time. This clonotype was found once. Its antigen is not identified. Treatment specified: 10-day PBMC culture with coronavirus spike peptide pools or control peptides (ViraFEST assay). V lost 8 bases and J lost 7, with 15 bases in between. Germline assignment: CDR1 MNHEY and CDR2 SVGEGT. The CDR3 has 13 residues. The chain has TRBV6-2 or TRBV6-3 and TRBJ2-1; perhaps TRBD2 as D (6 bases). Sequencing was carried out using CD4+ T cells from blood, cultured in vitro. The TCR sequence derives from a human donor who had recovered from COVID-19. CDR3 loop: CASGNFGGNEQFF. In DNA form, the CDR3 reads TGTGCCAGCGGGAACTTTGGGGGGAATGAGCAGTTCTTC.